This TCR beta chain was recovered during a study of T cell repertoires in cytomegalovirus infection. For the study at large: TCR beta signatures that were public indicated CMV infection and matching HLA type. Study results and caveats: Across the ex vivo response, the dominant clonotypes were HLA-C-restricted CMV-specific TCR beta clonotypes. The cumulative frequency of public TCR beta families identified carriers of CMV plus the relevant HLA.

TCRdb re-analysed the reads in MiXCR, keeping a single row per CDR3 protein. The sample has about 97,000 distinct CDR3 sequences, 15% to 20% seen once; the top ten hold about 8.8%. The sample holds many counts of this clonotype. Its antigen is unknown. This receptor was identified in a human donor in good health (CMV status not recorded). Some clones in this sample may be carry-over from other donors' samples. Sequenced: PBMCs.

The DNA of the CDR3 is TGTGCCAGCAGCCCCAGCGGGACAGGGGAGGGTGAAGCTTTCTTT. Its translation: CASSPSGTGEGEAFF. V gene TRBV28 combines with J gene TRBJ1-1; 10 nucleotides agree with TRBD1. Germline V gene lookup returns CDR1 MDHEN and CDR2 SYDVKM. The CDR3 consists of 15 residues. The J segment lost 7 bases and the V segment lost 6 bases, leaving 11 bases of the junction unmatched.